One sample yielded the 30 T cell receptor beta chains listed below, sequenced in a study of T cells after yellow fever vaccination. MiXCR, run by TCRdb on the 5' RACE reads, gives a single entry per CDR3 protein. The sample lists approximately 300,000 distinct CDR3 sequences; around 10% were seen once. The sequencing here drew on CD4+ T cells sorted from PBMCs, taken 45 days after the yellow fever booster vaccination. These receptors came from a young man who received the YFV17D yellow fever vaccine.

This clonotype turned up a few times. The chain carries TRBV12-3 or TRBV12-4 and TRBJ2-7; maybe TRBD1 (6 bases). The V gene lost 6 bases and the J gene lost 7 bases, with 13 bases spanning the gap. CDR3 size: 12 residues. The CDR3 sequence is CASSPSGAEQYF. The CDR3 DNA sequence: TGTGCCAGCAGCCCTTCAGGGGCTGAGCAGTACTTC.

The sample holds a few counts of this clonotype. CDR3 region: CASSLDYRGPQHF. The CDR3 nucleotides read TGTGCCAGCAGCTTAGATTACAGGGGACCCCAGCATTTT. The chain recombines TRBV11-2 with TRBJ1-5; 7 bases are a match to TRBD1. The length of the CDR3 is 13 residues. The ends lost 0 bases at V and 10 bases at J; junction bases unmatched: 3. Germline V gene lookup returns CDR1 SGHAT and CDR2 FQNNGV.

This clonotype occurred a few times. This sequence joins TRBV7-2 and TRBJ1-1, with 7 positions matching TRBD1. Germline CDR1 is SGHTA and CDR2 is FQGNSA. Trimming cost V 3 bases and J 5 bases; bases outside gene matches: 9. The CDR3 spans 15 residues. CDR3 nucleotides: TGTGCCAGCAGCTTGACAGGGCTTCGTGGGACTGAAGCTTTCTTT. Residues: CASSLTGLRGTEAFF.

Of note for this clonotype: This may come from a read error, since a much larger clone is one base off. This chain uses TRBV7-9 with TRBJ2-3; maybe TRBD2 (5 bases). The V gene's germline CDR1 is SEHNR and CDR2 FQNEAQ (reference sequence). This CDR3 has 16 amino acids. Written as DNA, the CDR3 is TGTGCCGGCAGCTTAGTCCCCACTAGTTTCACAGATACGCAGTATTTT. Amino acids: CAGSLVPTSFTDTQYF.

The V and J genes are TRBV6-2 or TRBV6-3 and TRBJ1-5, with D hard to call. Between the trimmed V and J ends, which lost 4 bases and 0 bases, there was a span of 7 bases. CDR3 length equals 14 residues. The V gene's germline CDR1 is MNHEY and CDR2 SVGEGT. CDR3 sequence reads: CASSLGLSNQPQHF. The CDR3, as DNA: TGTGCCAGCAGTTTGGGCCTTAGCAATCAGCCCCAGCATTTT.

This clonotype came up a few times. The chain couples TRBV2 to TRBJ2-5; D possibly matches TRBD1 or TRBD2 (5 bases each). The V end was cut by 8 bases, the J end by 4 bases, with 14 bases between. The germline gives CDR1 SNHLY, CDR2 FYNNEI. This CDR3 has 13 residues. In DNA form, the CDR3 reads TGTGCCAGCGAGGGACGCTTGGGAGAGACCCAGTACTTC. Protein product: CASEGRLGETQYF. The full variable domain, in which reference TRBV2 and TRBJ2-5 provide the parts outside the CDR3, is EPEVTQTPSHQVTQMGQEVILRCVPISNHLYFYWYRQILGQKVEFLVSFYNNEISEKSEIFDDQFSVERPDGSNFTLKIRSTKLEDSAMYFCASEGRLGETQYFGPGTRLLVL.

The chain employs TRBV6-2 or TRBV6-3 and TRBJ2-6; possibly TRBD1 for D (6 bases). The CDR3 covers 16 residues. Trimming shortened V by 5 bases and J by 2 bases, and 13 bases separated the two germline ends. Looked up from germline, CDR1 is MNHEY and CDR2 is SVGEGT. The CDR3 DNA follows: TGTGCCAGCAGTACTACAGGGTCAACTGGGGCCAACGTCCTGACTTTC. Translation gives CASSTTGSTGANVLTF.

This clonotype was counted ten times or more. The chain recombines TRBV5-1 with TRBJ2-3, with TRBD1 as a possible D gene (6 bases). The V end was cut by 5 bases, the J end by 4 bases, with 11 bases between. Looked up from germline, CDR1 is SGHRS and CDR2 is YFSETQ. CDR3 size: 13 residues. The CDR3 nucleotides are TGCGCCAGCAGTCCCGAGGGGGCAGATACGCAGTATTTT. As protein: CASSPEGADTQYF.

The chain has TRBV10-2 and TRBJ1-1; possibly TRBD1 for D (6 bases). Germline assignment: CDR1 WSHSY and CDR2 SAAADI. The CDR3 extends over 12 amino acids. Deletions cut 5 bases from V and 7 bases from J, with 11 bases between. This CDR3 is CASSYLQGEAFF. In DNA, the CDR3 is TGCGCCAGCAGTTACCTACAGGGTGAAGCTTTCTTT.

This clonotype was counted a few times. The chain uses TRBV27 and TRBJ2-7; 10 bases line up with TRBD2. V gave up 6 bases and J gave up 4 bases; unmatched junction bases: 6. The V gene's germline CDR1 is MNHEY and CDR2 SMNVEV (reference sequence). The CDR3 is 14 amino acids. The CDR3 DNA follows: TGTGCCAGCAGAGAGCGGGGGGGCCGGTACGAGCAGTACTTC. Amino acids: CASRERGGRYEQYF.

The V call is TRBV6-1, the J call TRBJ2-5; D possibly corresponds to TRBD2 (6 bases). Trimming removed 3 bases from V and 0 bases from J, with 8 bases in between. From germline, CDR1 is MNHNS and CDR2 SASEGT. The CDR3 is made up of 14 amino acids. The CDR3 DNA is TGTGCCAGCAGTGAGAGCGGGTACCAAGAGACCCAGTACTTC. Translation gives CASSESGYQETQYF.

This clonotype was seen only a few times. This chain joins TRBV6-1 and TRBJ2-7, with TRBD1 matching 8 bases. Germline assignment: CDR1 MNHNS and CDR2 SASEGT. This CDR3 comprises 14 residues. Trimming at V came to 6 bases and at J to 5 bases, leaving 9 bases not matched to a gene. Here the CDR3 DNA reads TGTGCCAGCAGCCTCAGGGGGCAGAAGGACGAGCAGTACGTC. This encodes CASSLRGQKDEQYV.

The chain couples TRBV19 to TRBJ2-1; D is possibly TRBD2 (7 bases). In germline, CDR1 is LNHDA, CDR2 SQIVND (reference sequence). Trimming pared 4 bases from V and 0 bases from J, leaving 10 bases between. The CDR3 covers 15 residues. CDR3 sequence (DNA): TGTGCCAGTAGTAGCGGGGGCATCTCCTACAATGAGCAGTTCTTC. The encoded protein is CASSSGGISYNEQFF.

The V call is TRBV6-2 or TRBV6-3, the J call TRBJ1-5; weak D call: TRBD1 (5 bases). Germline CDR1 and CDR2: MNHEY and SVGEGT. The CDR3 has 12 residues. Between the trimmed V and J ends, which lost 7 bases and 4 bases, there was a span of 8 bases. The CDR3 DNA sequence: TGTGCCAGCACCCCAGGGAATCAGCCCCAGCATTTT. Its protein product is CASTPGNQPQHF.

This clonotype has a handful of counts. The V and J genes are TRBV10-1 and TRBJ2-7; D call uncertain. Germline CDR1 is WNHNN and CDR2 is SYGVQD (reference sequence). The CDR3 extends over 13 amino acids. The V and J ends lost 0 bases and 0 bases respectively, with 3 bases between them. The CDR3 reads CASSESDSYEQYF. The CDR3 bases are TGCGCCAGCAGTGAGTCGGACTCCTACGAGCAGTACTTC.

This clonotype has ten or more counts. This chain joins TRBV6-2 or TRBV6-3 and TRBJ1-1; D call uncertain. The ends were cut back, 7 bases at V and 1 base at J, with 19 bases in the middle. This CDR3 is built from 16 residues. Germline lookup yields CDR1 MNHEY and CDR2 SVGEGT. The CDR3 protein is CASTARKRYTNTEAFF. CDR3 sequence (DNA): TGTGCCAGCACCGCAAGGAAAAGGTACACGAACACTGAAGCTTTCTTT.

This clonotype has a handful of counts. This rearrangement joins TRBV5-1 to TRBJ2-2, with D perhaps given as TRBD1 or TRBD2 (5 bases each). This CDR3 contains 14 residues. Trimming removed 3 bases from V and 2 bases from J, with 8 bases in between. Germline V gene lookup returns CDR1 SGHRS and CDR2 YFSETQ. In DNA, the CDR3 is TGCGCCAGCAGCTCAAGGGACAACACCGGGGAGCTGTTTTTT. This gives the protein CASSSRDNTGELFF.

The sample holds many counts of this clonotype. The J gene is TRBJ2-7, the V gene TRBV28; no clear D gene. The germline CDR1 and CDR2 sequences are MDHEN and SYDVKM. This CDR3 is built from 14 residues. V was clipped by 2 bases and J by 6 bases, with 14 bases between them. This chain's CDR3 is CASSLMLSGGEQYV. Here the CDR3 DNA reads TGTGCCAGCAGTTTAATGCTCTCGGGTGGCGAGCAGTACGTC.

This clonotype occurred a few times. The V gene is TRBV15, the J gene TRBJ2-5; tentatively, D is TRBD2 (6 bases). This CDR3 is 18 amino acids long. Germline CDR1 is LNHNV and CDR2 is YYDKDF (reference sequence). Trimming removed 0 bases from V and 0 bases from J, with 17 bases in between. CDR3 sequence reads: CATSRERGARGYQETQYF. The CDR3 coding sequence is TGTGCCACCAGCAGAGAGCGGGGAGCCCGGGGGTACCAAGAGACCCAGTACTTC.

The table lists this clonotype with many counts. The V gene is TRBV7-9, the J gene TRBJ1-4; D is undetermined. CDR3 length: 21 amino acids. Germline V gene data show CDR1 as SEHNR and CDR2 as FQNEAQ (reference sequence). Trimming left V 4 bases short and J 0 bases short, with 27 bases between. The CDR3 DNA is TGTGCCAGCAGCTCGCCGCCCCCCGCTCCAATGCAGGCTGCAACTAATGAAAAACTGTTTTTT. Its translation: CASSSPPPAPMQAATNEKLFF.

The chain has TRBV12-3 or TRBV12-4 and TRBJ1-2; D not certain. With 7 bases removed from V and 4 bases from J, the gap between germline ends came to 7 bases. The CDR3 totals 11 residues. CDR3 DNA sequence: TGTGCCAGCACCCGGGGCTATGGCTACACCTTC. Translation: CASTRGYGYTF.

This clonotype was counted only a few times. J is TRBJ2-3 and V is TRBV15; 8 bases agree with TRBD2. CDR3 size: 15 residues. The V segment lost 6 bases and the J segment 1 base; nucleotides outside the gene matches: 6. Germline V CDR1 and CDR2: LNHNV, YYDKDF (reference sequence). CDR3 in amino acids: CATREEAGGTDTQYF. As DNA, the CDR3 is TGTGCCACCAGGGAGGAAGCGGGGGGCACAGATACGCAGTATTTT.

Concerning this clonotype itself: A junction end diverges from the germline sequence, so it may reflect a read error. V usage is TRBV7-9 and J usage is TRBJ1-1; D ambiguous. This CDR3 has 14 amino acids. The germline V gene has CDR1 SEHNR and CDR2 FQNEAQ (reference sequence). The CDR3 loop is CASILSGSNTEAFF. Here the CDR3 DNA reads TGTGCCAGCATCTTATCGGGGAGCAACACTGAAGCTTTCTTT.

This chain connects TRBV11-2 to TRBJ2-7; D is unresolved. Germline V gives CDR1 SGHAT, CDR2 FQNNGV. The CDR3 loop spans 16 amino acids. V lost 5 bases, J lost 1 base, and 18 bases lay in between. The CDR3 sequence: CASSRTVRYGSYEQYF. The CDR3 DNA reads TGTGCCAGCAGCCGTACCGTCCGTTATGGATCCTACGAGCAGTACTTC.

The chain couples TRBV6-4 to TRBJ2-2; weak D call: TRBD1 (5 bases). Germline V gene data show CDR1 as MRHNA and CDR2 as SNTAGT. Deletions cut 2 bases from V and 3 bases from J, with 13 bases between. CDR3 length equals 16 residues. The DNA for the CDR3 is TGTGCCAGCAGTGACCGGGTAGGGGATCACACCGGGGAGCTGTTTTTT. This sequence encodes CASSDRVGDHTGELFF.

The genes are TRBV7-2 and TRBJ2-7, with D hard to call. Looked up from germline, CDR1 is SGHTA and CDR2 is FQGNSA. The CDR3 contains 11 residues. Trimming removed 5 bases at V and 6 bases at J, with 8 bases between. The CDR3 spells CASSQSREQYF. CDR3 bases: TGTGCCAGCAGCCAGTCCCGCGAGCAGTACTTC.

The sample holds many counts of this clonotype. V gene TRBV5-1 combines with J gene TRBJ2-5, with 12 bases identical to TRBD1. Trimming at V came to 1 base and at J to 6 bases, leaving 4 bases not matched to a gene. Germline V gene lookup returns CDR1 SGHRS and CDR2 YFSETQ. This CDR3 contains 15 residues. CDR3 residues: CASSLRDRGRQTQYF. The CDR3 bases are TGCGCCAGCAGCTTGAGGGACAGGGGGCGGCAGACCCAGTACTTC. Filled out from reference TRBV5-1 and TRBJ2-5, the complete variable domain reads KAGVTQTPRYLIKTRGQQVTLSCSPISGHRSVSWYQQTPGQGLQFLFEYFSETQRNKGNFPGRFSGRQFSNSRSEMNVSTLELGDSALYLCASSLRDRGRQTQYFGPGTRLLVL.

The chain has TRBV7-3 and TRBJ2-3; D remains ambiguous. CDR3 length: 13 residues. Germline V gene lookup returns CDR1 SGHTA and CDR2 FQGTGA. V gave up 6 bases and J gave up 4 bases, with 11 bases separating them. The CDR3 region has the DNA TGTGCCAGCAGTCTGCAGCCCGCAGATACGCAGTATTTT. It specifies CASSLQPADTQYF.

This clonotype was recorded at least ten times. The chain is built from TRBV5-1 and TRBJ2-3, with 8 nucleotides matching TRBD2. Germline V gene sequence: CDR1 SGHRS, CDR2 YFSETQ. The V gene end was trimmed by 3 bases and the J gene end by 4 bases; junction bases not matched to a gene: 4. This CDR3 contains 14 residues. DNA for the CDR3: TGCGCCAGCAGCTCGATGACTAGCGCAGATACGCAGTATTTT. It specifies CASSSMTSADTQYF.

The chain couples TRBV20-1 to TRBJ2-3; 10 positions agree with TRBD2. CDR3 length equals 14 residues. The germline V gene has CDR1 DFQATT and CDR2 SNEGSKA (reference sequence). The V segment lost 2 bases and the J segment 1 base; nucleotides outside the gene matches: 0. In nucleotides, the CDR3 is TGCAGTGCTAGACTAGCGGGGGGCACAGATACGCAGTATTTT. This encodes CSARLAGGTDTQYF.